This entry features one T cell receptor (beta chain) sequence. Libraries were prepared by immunoSEQ multiplex PCR; TCRdb keeps only in-frame clonotypes and omits some of them. The table lists 150,000 to 250,000 clones, roughly 77% of them singletons. The sample belongs to a study of blood T cell repertoires in COVID-19. Sequencing was performed on peripheral blood. This receptor was identified in a middle-aged woman with COVID-19, enrolled during active disease.

The CDR3 sequence is CASSLGTEEETQYF. CDR3 coding DNA: TGTGCCAGCAGCTTGGGGACGGAGGAAGAGACCCAGTACTTC. The chain links TRBV5-5 to TRBJ2-5; the D gene is possibly TRBD2 (5 bases). CDR1 SGHKS and CDR2 YYEKEE come from the germline V gene (reference sequence). The length of the CDR3 is 14 residues. The V gene lost 0 bases and the J gene lost 3 bases, with 9 bases spanning the gap.